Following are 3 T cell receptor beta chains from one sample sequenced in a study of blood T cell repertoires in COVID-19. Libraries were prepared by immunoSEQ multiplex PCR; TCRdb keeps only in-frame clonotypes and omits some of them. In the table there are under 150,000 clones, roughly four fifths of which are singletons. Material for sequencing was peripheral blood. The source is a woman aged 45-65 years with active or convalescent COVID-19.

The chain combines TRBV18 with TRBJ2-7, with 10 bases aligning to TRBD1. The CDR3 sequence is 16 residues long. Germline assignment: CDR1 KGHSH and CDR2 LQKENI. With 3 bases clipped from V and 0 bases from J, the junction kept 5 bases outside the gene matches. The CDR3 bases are TGTGCCAGCTCACCCAGACAGGGGGCAAGCTCCTACGAGCAGTACTTC. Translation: CASSPRQGASSYEQYF.

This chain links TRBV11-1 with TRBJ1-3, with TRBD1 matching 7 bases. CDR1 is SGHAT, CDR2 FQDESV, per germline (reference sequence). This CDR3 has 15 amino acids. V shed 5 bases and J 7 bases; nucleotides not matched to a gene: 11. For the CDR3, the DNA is TGTGCCAGCAGCGCCCGGACAGGAATTAGGAACACCATATATTTT. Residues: CASSARTGIRNTIYF. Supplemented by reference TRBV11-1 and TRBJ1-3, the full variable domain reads EAEVAQSPRYKITEKSQAVAFWCDPISGHATLYWYRQILGQGPELLVQFQDESVVDDSQLPKDRFSAERLKGVDSTLKIQPAELGDSAMYLCASSARTGIRNTIYFGEGSWLTVV.

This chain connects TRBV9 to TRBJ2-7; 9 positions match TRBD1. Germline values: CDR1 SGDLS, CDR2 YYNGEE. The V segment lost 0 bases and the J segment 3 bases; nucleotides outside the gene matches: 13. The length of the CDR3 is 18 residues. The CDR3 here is CASSVGPGQGSGFYEQYF. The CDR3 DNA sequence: TGTGCCAGCAGCGTAGGCCCGGGACAGGGATCAGGTTTCTACGAGCAGTACTTC.